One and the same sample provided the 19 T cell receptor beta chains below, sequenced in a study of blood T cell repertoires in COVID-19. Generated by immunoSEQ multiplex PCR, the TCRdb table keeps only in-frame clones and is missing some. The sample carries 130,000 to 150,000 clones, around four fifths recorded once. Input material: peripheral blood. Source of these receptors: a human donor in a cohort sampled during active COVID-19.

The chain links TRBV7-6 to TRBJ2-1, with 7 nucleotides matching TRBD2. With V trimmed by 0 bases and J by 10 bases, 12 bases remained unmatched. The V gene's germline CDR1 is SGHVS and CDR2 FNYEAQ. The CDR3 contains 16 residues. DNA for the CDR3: TGTGCCAGCAGCTTAGCAGTTGGGGGGGTCCCCGGCGAGCAGTTCTTC. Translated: CASSLAVGGVPGEQFF.

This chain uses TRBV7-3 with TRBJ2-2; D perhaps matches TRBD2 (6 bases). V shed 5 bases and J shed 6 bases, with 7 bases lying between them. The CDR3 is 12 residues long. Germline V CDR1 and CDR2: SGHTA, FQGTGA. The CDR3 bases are TGTGCCAGCAGCGCTAGCGCCGGGGAGCTGTTTTTT. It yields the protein CASSASAGELFF.

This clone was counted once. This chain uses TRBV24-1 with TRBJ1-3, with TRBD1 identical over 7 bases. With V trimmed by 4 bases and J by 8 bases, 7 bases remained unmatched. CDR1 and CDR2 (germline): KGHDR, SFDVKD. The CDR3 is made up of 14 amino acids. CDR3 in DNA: TGTGCCACCAGTGACCAGGACAGGCTGGACACCATATATTTT. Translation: CATSDQDRLDTIYF.

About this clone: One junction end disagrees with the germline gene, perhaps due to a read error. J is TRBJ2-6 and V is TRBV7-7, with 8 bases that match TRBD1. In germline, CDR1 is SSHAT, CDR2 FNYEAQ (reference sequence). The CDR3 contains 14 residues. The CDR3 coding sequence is TGTGCTAGCAGCTCCGGGACAGGTTCTCACGTCCTGACTTTC. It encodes CASSSGTGSHVLTF.

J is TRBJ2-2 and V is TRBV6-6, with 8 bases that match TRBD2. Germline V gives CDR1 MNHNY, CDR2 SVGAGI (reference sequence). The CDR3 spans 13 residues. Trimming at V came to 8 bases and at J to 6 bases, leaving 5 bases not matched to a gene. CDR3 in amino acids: CASAGGGPGELFF. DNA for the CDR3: TGTGCCAGCGCCGGGGGGGGTCCCGGGGAGCTGTTTTTT.

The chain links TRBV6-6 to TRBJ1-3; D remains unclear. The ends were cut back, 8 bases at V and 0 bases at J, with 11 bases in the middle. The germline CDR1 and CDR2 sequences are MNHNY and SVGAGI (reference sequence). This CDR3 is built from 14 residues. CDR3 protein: CASLTGYSGNTIYF. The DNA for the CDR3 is TGTGCCAGCCTCACGGGATACTCTGGAAACACCATATATTTT.

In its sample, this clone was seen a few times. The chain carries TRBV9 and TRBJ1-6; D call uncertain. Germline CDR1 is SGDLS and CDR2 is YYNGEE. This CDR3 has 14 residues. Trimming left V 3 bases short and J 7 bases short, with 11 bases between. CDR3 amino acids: CASSARDENSPLHF. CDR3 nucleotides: TGTGCCAGCAGCGCCCGGGATGAAAATTCACCCCTCCACTTT.

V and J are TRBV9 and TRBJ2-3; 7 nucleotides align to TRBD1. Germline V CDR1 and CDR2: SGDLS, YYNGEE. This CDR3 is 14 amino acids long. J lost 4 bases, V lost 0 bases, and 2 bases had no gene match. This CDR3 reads CASSVGQGADTQYF. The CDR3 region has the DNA TGTGCCAGCAGCGTAGGACAGGGTGCAGATACGCAGTATTTT.

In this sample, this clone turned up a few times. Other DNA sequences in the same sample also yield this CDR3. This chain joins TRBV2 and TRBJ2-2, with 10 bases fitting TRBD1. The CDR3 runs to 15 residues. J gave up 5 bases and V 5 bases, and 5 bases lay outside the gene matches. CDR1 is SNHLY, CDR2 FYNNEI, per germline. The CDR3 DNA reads TGTGCCAGCAGTCCCGGGACAGGGGTGACCGGGGAGCTGTTTTTT. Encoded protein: CASSPGTGVTGELFF.

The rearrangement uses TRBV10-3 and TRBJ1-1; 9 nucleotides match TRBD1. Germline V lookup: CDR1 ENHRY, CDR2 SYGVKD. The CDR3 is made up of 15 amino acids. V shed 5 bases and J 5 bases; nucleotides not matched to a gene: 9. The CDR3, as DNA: TGTGCCATCAGTCCTTACAGGGGGCTAGATACTGAAGCTTTCTTT. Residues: CAISPYRGLDTEAFF.

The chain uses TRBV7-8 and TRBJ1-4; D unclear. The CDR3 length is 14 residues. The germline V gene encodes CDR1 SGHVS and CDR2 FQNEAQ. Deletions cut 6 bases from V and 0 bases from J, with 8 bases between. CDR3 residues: CASRGSSTNEKLFF. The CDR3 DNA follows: TGTGCCAGCAGGGGGAGTTCAACTAATGAAAAACTGTTTTTT.

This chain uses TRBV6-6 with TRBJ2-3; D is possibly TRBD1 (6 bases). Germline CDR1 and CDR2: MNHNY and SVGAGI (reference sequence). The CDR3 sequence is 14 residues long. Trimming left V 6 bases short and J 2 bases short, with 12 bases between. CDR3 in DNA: TGTGCCAGCAGCCGGGACAACCCCACAGATACGCAGTATTTT. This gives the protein CASSRDNPTDTQYF.

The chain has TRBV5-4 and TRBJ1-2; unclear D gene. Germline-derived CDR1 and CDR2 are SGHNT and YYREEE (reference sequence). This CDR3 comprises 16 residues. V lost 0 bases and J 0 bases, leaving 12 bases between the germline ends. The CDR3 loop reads CASSLDRGTTNYGYTF. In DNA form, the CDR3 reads TGTGCCAGCAGCTTGGACCGAGGTACTACTAACTATGGCTACACCTTC.

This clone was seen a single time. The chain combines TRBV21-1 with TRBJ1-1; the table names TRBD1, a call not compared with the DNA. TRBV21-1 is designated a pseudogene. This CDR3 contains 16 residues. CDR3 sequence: CASSRKGGPRNTEAFF. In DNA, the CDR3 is TGTGCCAGCAGCAGAAAAGGGGGACCTCGGAACACTGAAGCTTTCTTT.

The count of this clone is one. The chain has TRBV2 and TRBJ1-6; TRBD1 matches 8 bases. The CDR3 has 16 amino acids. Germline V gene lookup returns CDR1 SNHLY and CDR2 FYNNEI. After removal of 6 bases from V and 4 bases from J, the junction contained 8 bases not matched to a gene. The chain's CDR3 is CASRGQVQTYNSPLHF. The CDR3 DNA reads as TGTGCCAGCAGGGGACAGGTTCAAACTTATAATTCACCCCTCCACTTT.

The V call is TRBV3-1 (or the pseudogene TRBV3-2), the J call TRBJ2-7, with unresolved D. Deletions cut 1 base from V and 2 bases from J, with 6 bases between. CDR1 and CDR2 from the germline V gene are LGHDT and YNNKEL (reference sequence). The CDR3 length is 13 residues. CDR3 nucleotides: TGTGCCAGCAGCCAAGCCCTAACCTACGAGCAGTACTTC. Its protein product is CASSQALTYEQYF.

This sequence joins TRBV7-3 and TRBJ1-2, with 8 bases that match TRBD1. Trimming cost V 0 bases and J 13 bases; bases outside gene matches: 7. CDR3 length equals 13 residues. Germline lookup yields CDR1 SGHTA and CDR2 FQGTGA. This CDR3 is CASSLTLGQASTF. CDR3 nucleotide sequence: TGTGCCAGCAGCTTAACGTTGGGACAGGCTAGCACCTTC.

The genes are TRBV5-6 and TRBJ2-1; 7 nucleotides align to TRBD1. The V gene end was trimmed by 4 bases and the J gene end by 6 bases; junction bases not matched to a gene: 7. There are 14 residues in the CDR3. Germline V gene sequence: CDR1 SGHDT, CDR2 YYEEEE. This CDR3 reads CASSTSTGSNEQFF. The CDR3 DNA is TGTGCCAGCAGCACCTCGACAGGGAGCAATGAGCAGTTCTTC.

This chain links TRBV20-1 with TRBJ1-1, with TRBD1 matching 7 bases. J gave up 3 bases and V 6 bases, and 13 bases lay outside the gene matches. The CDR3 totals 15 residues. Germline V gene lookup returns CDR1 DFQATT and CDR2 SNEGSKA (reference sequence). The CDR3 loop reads CSASHITGADTEAFF. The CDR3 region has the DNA TGCAGTGCAAGTCATATCACAGGGGCAGACACTGAAGCTTTCTTT.